This T cell receptor beta chain was sequenced for a study of blood T cells in healthy people across ages. The CDR3 is made up of 16 amino acids. Germline assignment: CDR1 DFQATT and CDR2 SNEGSKA (reference sequence). Alongside a J-beta primer mix, a sample-barcoded 5' primer served in a second PCR lasting roughly 7 to 11 cycles. Template switching added a 12-random-nucleotide identifier to every cDNA molecule. TCRdb redid the calling of the 5' RACE reads with MiXCR, one entry per CDR3 protein. The table shows about 630,000 distinct CDR3 sequences, with approximately 21% occurring only once. Concerning this clonotype itself: A junction boundary mismatches the germline segment, possibly from a read error.

V gene TRBV20-1 combines with J gene TRBJ1-5; D not resolved. This TCR came from a man between 65 and 79 years old in good health. Sample: blood. CDR3: CIARDNTPGGNQPQHF. DNA for the CDR3: TGCATTGCTAGAGACAATACTCCTGGGGGCAATCAGCCCCAGCATTTT.